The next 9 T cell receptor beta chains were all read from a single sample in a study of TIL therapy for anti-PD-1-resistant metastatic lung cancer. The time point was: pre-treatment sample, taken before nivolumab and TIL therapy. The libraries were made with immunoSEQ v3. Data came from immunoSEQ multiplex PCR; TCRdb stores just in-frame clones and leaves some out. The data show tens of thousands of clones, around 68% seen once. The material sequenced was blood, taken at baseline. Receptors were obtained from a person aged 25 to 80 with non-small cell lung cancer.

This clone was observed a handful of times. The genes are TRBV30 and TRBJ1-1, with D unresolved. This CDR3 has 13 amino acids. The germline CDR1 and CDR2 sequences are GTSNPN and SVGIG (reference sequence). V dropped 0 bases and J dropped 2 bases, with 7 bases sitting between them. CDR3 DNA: TGTGCCTGGAGTGTACACAGTAACACTGAAGCTTTCTTT. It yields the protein CAWSVHSNTEAFF.

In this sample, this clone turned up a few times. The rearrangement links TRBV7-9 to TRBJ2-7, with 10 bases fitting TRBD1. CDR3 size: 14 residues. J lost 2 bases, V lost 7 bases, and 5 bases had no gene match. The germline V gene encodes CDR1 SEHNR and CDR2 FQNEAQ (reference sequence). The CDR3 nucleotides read TGTGCCAGCATCCGGACAGGGGGTACCTACGAGCAGTACTTC. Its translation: CASIRTGGTYEQYF.

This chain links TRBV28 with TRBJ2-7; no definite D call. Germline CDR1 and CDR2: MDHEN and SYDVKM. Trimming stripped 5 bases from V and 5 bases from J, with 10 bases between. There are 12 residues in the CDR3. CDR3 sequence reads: CASSTSSDEQYF. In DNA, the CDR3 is TGTGCCAGCAGTACCTCTTCGGACGAGCAGTACTTC.

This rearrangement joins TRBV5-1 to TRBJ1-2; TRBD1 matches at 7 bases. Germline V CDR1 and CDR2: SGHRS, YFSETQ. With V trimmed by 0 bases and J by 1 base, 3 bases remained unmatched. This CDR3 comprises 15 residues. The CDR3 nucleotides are TGCGCCAGCAGCTTGGGGGGACAGTTTAACTATGGCTACACCTTC. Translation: CASSLGGQFNYGYTF.

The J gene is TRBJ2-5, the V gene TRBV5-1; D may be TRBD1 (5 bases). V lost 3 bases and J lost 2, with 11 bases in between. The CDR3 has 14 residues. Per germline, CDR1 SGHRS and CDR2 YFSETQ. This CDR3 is CASSSPDRQETQYF. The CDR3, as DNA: TGCGCCAGCAGCTCCCCTGACAGACAAGAGACCCAGTACTTC.

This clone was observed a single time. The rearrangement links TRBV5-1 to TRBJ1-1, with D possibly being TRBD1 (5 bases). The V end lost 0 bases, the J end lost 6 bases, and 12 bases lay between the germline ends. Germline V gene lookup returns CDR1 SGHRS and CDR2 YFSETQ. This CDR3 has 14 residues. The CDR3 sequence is CASSLAHRSAEAFF. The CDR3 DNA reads TGCGCCAGCAGCTTGGCCCACAGGTCCGCTGAAGCTTTCTTT.

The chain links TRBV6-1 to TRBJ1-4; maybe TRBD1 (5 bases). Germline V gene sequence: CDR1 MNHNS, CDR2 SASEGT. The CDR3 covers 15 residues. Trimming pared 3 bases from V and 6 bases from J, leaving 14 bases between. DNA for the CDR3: TGTGCCAGCAGTGATTGGGACTCCGCAGATGAAAAACTGTTTTTT. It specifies CASSDWDSADEKLFF.

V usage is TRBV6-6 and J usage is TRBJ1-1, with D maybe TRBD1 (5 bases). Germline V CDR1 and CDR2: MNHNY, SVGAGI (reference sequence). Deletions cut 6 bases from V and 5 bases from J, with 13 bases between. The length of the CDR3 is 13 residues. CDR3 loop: CASSYPKGTEAFF. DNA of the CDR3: TGTGCCAGCAGCTACCCCAAGGGGACTGAAGCTTTCTTT.

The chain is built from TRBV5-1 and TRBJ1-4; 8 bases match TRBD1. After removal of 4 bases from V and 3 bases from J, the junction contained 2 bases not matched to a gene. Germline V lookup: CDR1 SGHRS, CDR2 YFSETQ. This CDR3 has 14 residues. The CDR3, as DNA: TGCGCCAGCAGCGCGGACAGGGCTAATGAAAAACTGTTTTTT. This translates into CASSADRANEKLFF.